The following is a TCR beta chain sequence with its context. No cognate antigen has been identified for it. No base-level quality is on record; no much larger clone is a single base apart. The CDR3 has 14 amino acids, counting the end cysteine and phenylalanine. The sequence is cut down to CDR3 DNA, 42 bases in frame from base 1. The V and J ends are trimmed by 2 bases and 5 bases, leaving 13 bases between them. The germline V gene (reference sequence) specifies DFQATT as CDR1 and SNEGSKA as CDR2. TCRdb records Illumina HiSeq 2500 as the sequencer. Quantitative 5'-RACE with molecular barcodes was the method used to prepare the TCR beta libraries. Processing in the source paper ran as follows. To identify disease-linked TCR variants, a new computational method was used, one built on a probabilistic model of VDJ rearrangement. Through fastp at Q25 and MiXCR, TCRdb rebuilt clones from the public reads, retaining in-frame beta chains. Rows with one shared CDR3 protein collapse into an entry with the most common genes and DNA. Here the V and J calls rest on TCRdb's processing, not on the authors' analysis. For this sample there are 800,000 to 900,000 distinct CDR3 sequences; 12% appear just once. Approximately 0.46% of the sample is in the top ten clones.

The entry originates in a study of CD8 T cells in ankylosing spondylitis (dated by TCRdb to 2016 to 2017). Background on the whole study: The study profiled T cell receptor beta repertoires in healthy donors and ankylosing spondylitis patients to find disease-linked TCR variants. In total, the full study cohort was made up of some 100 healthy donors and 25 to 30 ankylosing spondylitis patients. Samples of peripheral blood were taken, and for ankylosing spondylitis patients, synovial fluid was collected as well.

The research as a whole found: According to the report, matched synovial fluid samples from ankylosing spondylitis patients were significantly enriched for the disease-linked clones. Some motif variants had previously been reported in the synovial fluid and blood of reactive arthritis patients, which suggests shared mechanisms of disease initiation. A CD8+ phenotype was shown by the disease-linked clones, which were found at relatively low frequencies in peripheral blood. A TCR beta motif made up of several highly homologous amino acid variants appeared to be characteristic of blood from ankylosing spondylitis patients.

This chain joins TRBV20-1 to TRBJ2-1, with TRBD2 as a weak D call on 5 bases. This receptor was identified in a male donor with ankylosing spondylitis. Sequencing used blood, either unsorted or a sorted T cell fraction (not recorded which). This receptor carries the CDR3 CSARMASRHNEQFF. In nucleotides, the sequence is TGCAGTGCTAGAATGGCTAGCAGACACAATGAGCAGTTCTTC.